The rows below give T cell receptor beta chains drawn from one sample of a study of graft-versus-host responses after intestinal transplantation. These receptors' antigens are unknown. TCRdb's copy holds only in-frame clones and misses some; the assay was immunoSEQ multiplex PCR. The sample holds approximately 90,000 clones, about 88% seen once. Sequenced here: unstimulated CD4+ T cells sorted from spleen or lymph node cells, sampled before transplant. These receptors all stem from a human donor who was the organ donor for an intestinal transplant. The CDR3 runs from the conserved cysteine through the conserved F or W. Each record gives: V gene, J gene, CDR3 protein.

>TRBV9|TRBJ2-2
CASSLGTSGDTGELFF
>TRBV5-1|TRBJ2-1
CASGRGGGPGYNEQFF
>TRBV5-5|TRBJ2-5
CASSLSQTQYF
>TRBV4-2|TRBJ2-1
CASSQGEGSSYNEQFF
>TRBV6-5|TRBJ2-5
CASRGQGQETQYF
>TRBV15|TRBJ2-7
CATSISQGISYEQYF
>TRBV30|TRBJ2-7
CAWSWGGSYEQYF
>TRBV7-6|TRBJ2-1
CASSSLAGQNEQFF
>TRBV7-2|TRBJ2-7
CASSLRRVLAGGPREQYF
>TRBV7-9|TRBJ2-4
CASSSAGGAGSVQNIQYF
>TRBV28|TRBJ2-1
CASSLLFSGAYNEQFF
>TRBV11-2|TRBJ1-4
CASSRGNEKLFF
>TRBV5-1|TRBJ2-7
CASSLGPLGVYEQYF
>TRBV11-3|TRBJ1-1
CASSWTGNTEAFF
>TRBV30|TRBJ1-3
CAWSLSGNTIYF
>TRBV7-2|TRBJ2-3
CASSSPRDRGVTDTQYF
>TRBV27|TRBJ2-1
CASSFRGASGYNEQFF
>TRBV5-5|TRBJ2-1
CASSLASYNEQFF